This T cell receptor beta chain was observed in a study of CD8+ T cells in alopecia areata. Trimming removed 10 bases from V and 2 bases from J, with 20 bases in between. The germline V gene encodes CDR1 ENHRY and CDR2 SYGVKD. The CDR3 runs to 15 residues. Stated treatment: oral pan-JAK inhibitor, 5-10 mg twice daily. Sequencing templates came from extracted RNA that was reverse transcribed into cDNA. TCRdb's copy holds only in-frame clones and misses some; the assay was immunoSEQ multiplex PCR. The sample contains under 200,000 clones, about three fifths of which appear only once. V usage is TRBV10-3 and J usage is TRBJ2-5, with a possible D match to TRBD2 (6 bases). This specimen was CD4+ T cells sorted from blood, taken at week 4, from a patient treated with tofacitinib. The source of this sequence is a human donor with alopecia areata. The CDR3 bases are TGTGCCACCCTCCCCGACACAGGACTACAAGAGACCCAGTACTTC. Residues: CATLPDTGLQETQYF.